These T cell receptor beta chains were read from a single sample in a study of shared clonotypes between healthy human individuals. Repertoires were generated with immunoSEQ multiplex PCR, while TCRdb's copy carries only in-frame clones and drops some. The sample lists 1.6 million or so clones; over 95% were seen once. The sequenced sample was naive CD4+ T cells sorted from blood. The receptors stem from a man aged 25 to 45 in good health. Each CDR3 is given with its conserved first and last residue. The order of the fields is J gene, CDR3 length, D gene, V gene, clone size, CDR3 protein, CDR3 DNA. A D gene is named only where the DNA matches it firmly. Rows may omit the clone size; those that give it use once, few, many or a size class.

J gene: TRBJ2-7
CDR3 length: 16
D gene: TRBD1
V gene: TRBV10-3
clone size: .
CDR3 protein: CAISEQWAGGRYEQYF
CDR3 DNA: TGTGCCATCAGTGAGCAATGGGCAGGGGGTAGGTACGAGCAGTACTTC

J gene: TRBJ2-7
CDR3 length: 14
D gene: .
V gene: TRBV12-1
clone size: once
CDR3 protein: CASSFAPGGYEQYF
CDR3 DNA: TGTGCCAGCAGCTTTGCCCCGGGGGGCTACGAGCAGTACTTC

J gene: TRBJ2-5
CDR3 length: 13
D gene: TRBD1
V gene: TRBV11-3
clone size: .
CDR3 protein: CASGRDSLETQYF
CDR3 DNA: TGTGCCAGCGGCAGGGACAGCCTAGAGACCCAGTACTTC

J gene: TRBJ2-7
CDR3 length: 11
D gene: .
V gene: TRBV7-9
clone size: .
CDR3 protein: CASSLSYEQYF
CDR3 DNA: TGTGCCAGCAGCTTAAGTTACGAGCAGTACTTC

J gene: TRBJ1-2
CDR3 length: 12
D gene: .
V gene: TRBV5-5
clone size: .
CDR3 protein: CASSYSHYGYTF
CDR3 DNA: TGTGCCAGCAGCTACTCGCACTATGGCTACACCTTC

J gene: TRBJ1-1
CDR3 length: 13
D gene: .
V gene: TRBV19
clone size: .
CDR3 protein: CASSIGGGTEAFF
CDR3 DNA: TGTGCCAGTAGTATTGGTGGGGGGACTGAAGCTTTCTTT

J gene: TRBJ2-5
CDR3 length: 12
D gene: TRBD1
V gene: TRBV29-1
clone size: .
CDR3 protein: CSVLQGPETQYF
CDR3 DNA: TGCAGCGTTTTACAGGGGCCCGAGACCCAGTACTTC

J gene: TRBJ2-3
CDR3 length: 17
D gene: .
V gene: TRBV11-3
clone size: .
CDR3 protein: CASSLPSLTAITDTQYF
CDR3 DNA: TGTGCCAGCAGCCTACCGTCCTTGACAGCCATCACAGATACGCAGTATTTT

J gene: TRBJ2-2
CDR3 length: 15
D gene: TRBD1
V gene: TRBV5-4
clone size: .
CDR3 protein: CASSFGTGGHGELFF
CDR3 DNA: TGTGCCAGCAGCTTCGGGACAGGGGGTCACGGGGAGCTGTTTTTT

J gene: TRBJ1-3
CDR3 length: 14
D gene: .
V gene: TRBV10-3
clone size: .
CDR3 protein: CAISVPGAGNTIYF
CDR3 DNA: TGTGCCATCAGTGTTCCGGGGGCTGGAAACACCATATATTTT

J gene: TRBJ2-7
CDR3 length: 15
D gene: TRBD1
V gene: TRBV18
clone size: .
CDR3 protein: CASSPIGRTGYEQYF
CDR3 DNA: TGTGCCAGCTCTCCAATAGGTCGGACAGGCTACGAGCAGTACTTC

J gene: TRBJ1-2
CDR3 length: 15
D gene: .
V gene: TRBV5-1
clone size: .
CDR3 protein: CASSLGLTGSYGYTF
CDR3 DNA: TGCGCCAGCAGCTTGGGACTGACAGGTTCCTATGGCTACACCTTC

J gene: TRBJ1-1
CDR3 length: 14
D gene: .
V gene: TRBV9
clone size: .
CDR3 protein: CASSVSTLNTEAFF
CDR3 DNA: TGTGCCAGCAGCGTAAGTACGTTGAACACTGAAGCTTTCTTT

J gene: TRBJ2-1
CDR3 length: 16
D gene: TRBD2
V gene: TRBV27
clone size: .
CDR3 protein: CASSYPSGRYYNEQFF
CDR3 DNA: TGTGCCAGCAGTTATCCCAGCGGGAGATACTACAATGAGCAGTTCTTC

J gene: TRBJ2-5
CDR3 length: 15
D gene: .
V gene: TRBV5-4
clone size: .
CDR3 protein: CASSKTGQSGKTQYF
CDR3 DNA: TGTGCCAGCAGCAAGACAGGCCAAAGCGGAAAGACCCAGTACTTC

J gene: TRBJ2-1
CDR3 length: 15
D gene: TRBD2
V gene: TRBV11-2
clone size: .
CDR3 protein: CASSLAREDYNEQFF
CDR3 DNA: TGTGCCAGCAGCTTAGCGCGGGAGGATTACAATGAGCAGTTCTTC

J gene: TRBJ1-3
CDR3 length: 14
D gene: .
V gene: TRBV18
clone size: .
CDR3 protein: CASSPIRDGNTIYF
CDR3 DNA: TGTGCCAGCTCACCAATTCGGGACGGAAACACCATATATTTT

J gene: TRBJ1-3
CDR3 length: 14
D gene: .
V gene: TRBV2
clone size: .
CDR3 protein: CASSTGNSGNTIYF
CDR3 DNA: TGTGCCAGCAGTACAGGGAACTCTGGAAACACCATATATTTT

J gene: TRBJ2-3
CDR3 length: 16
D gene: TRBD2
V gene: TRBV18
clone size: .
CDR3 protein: CASSPPWLAGGLTQYF
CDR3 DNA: TGTGCCAGCTCACCACCGTGGCTAGCGGGAGGGCTCACGCAGTATTTT

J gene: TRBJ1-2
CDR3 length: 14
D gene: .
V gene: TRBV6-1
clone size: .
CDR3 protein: CASSTFQGSYGYTF
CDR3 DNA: TGTGCCAGCAGTACGTTCCAGGGAAGCTATGGCTACACCTTC

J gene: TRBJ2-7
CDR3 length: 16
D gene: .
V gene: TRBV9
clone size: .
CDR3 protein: CASSPAGDLNSYEQYF
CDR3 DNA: TGTGCCAGCAGCCCCGCAGGGGACCTCAACTCCTACGAGCAGTACTTC

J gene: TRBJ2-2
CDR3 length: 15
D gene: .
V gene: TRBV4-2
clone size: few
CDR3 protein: CASSQDWQNTGELFF
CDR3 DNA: TGTGCCAGCAGCCAAGATTGGCAAAACACCGGGGAGCTGTTTTTT

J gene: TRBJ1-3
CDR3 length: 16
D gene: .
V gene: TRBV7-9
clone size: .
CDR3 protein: CASSPQGRGAGNTIYF
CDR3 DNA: TGTGCCAGCAGCCCACAAGGCAGAGGGGCTGGAAACACCATATATTTT

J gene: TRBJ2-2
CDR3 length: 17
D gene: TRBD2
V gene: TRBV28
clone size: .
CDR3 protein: CASSPPGLAGRAGELFF
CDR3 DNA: TGTGCCAGCAGTCCCCCGGGACTAGCGGGAAGGGCCGGGGAGCTGTTTTTT

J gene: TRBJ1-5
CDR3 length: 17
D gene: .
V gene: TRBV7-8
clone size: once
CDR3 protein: CASSLAGWALLYQPQHF
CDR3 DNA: TGTGCCAGCAGCTTAGCGGGGTGGGCCCTGCTTTATCAGCCCCAGCATTTT

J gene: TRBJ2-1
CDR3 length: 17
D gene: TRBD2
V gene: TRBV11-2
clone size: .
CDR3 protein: CASSPRLAGGLGNEQFF
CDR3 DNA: TGTGCCAGCAGCCCACGACTAGCGGGAGGGCTGGGGAATGAGCAGTTCTTC

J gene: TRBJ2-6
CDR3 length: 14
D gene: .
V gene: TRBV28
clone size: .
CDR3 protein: CASRYSSGANVLTF
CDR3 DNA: TGTGCCAGCCGATATAGCTCTGGGGCCAACGTCCTGACTTTC

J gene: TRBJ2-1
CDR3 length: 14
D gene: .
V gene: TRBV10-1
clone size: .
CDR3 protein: CASSESSRFHEQFF
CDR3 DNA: TGCGCCAGCAGTGAGTCCTCTCGGTTCCACGAGCAGTTCTTC

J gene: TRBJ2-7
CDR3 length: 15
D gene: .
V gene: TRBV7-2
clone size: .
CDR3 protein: CASSLARALVIEQYF
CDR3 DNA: TGTGCCAGCAGCTTAGCACGGGCGCTAGTTATCGAGCAGTACTTC

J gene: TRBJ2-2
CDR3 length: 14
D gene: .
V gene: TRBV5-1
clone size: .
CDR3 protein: CASSPEYFTGELFF
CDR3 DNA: TGCGCCAGCAGCCCTGAGTATTTCACCGGGGAGCTGTTTTTT

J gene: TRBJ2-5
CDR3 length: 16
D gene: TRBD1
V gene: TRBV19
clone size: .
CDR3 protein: CASSTRTGGGQETQYF
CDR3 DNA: TGTGCCAGTAGTACCCGGACAGGGGGAGGGCAAGAGACCCAGTACTTC

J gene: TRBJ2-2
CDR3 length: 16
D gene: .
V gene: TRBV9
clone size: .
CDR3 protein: CASSITGTLNTGELFF
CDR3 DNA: TGTGCCAGCAGCATAACCGGGACACTTAACACCGGGGAGCTGTTTTTT

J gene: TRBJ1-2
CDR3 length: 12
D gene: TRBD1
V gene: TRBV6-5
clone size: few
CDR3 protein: CASSFRQGHYTF
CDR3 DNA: TGTGCCAGCAGCTTCCGACAGGGCCACTACACCTTC

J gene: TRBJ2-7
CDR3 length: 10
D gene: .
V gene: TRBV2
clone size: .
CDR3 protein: CASSVVGQYF
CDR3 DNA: TGTGCCAGCAGTGTGGTCGGGCAGTACTTC

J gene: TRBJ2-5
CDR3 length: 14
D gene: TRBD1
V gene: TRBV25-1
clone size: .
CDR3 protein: CASSYTGGIKTQYF
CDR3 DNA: TGTGCCAGCAGTTATACAGGGGGCATAAAGACCCAGTACTTC

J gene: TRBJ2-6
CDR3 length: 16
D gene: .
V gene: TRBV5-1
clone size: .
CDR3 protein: CASSPSGGPGANVLTF
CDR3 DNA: TGCGCCAGCAGCCCCTCCGGTGGTCCTGGGGCCAACGTCCTGACTTTC

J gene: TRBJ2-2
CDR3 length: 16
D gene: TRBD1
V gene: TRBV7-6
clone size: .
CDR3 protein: CASSPIRGRGTGELFF
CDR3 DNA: TGTGCCAGCAGCCCCATCAGGGGGCGCGGCACCGGGGAGCTGTTTTTT

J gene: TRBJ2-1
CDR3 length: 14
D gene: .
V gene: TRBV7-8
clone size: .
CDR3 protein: CASGSSESYNEQFF
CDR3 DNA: TGTGCCAGCGGCTCGAGCGAAAGCTACAATGAGCAGTTCTTC

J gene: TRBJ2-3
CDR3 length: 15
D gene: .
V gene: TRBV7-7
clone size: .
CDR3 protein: CASSPSGLEGDTQYF
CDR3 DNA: TGTGCTAGCAGCCCCTCGGGACTCGAGGGAGATACGCAGTATTTT

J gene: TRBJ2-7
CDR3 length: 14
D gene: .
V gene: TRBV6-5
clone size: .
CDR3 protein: CASSYAQISYEQYF
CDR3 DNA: TGTGCCAGCAGTTACGCCCAAATCTCCTACGAGCAGTACTTC

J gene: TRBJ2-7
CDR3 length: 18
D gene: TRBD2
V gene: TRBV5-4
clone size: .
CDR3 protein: CASSSSAGGGGGPYEQYF
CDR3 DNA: TGTGCCAGCAGCTCCTCCGCGGGAGGAGGGGGGGGCCCCTACGAGCAGTACTTC

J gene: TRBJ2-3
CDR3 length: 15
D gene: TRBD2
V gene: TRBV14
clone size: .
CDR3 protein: CASSLWRERADTQYF
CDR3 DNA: TGTGCCAGCAGCCTGTGGCGGGAGAGGGCAGATACGCAGTATTTT

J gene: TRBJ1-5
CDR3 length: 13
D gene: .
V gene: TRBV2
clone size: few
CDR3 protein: CAGTGGVGQPQHF
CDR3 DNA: TGTGCCGGAACTGGTGGTGTGGGGCAGCCCCAGCATTTT

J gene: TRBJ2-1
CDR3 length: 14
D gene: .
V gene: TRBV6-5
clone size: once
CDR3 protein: CASRKMVSYNEQFF
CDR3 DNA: TGTGCCAGCAGAAAGATGGTTTCCTACAATGAGCAGTTCTTC

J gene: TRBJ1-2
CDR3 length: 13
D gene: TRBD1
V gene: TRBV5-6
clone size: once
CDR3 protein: CASSLDRGHGYTF
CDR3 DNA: TGTGCCAGCAGCTTGGACAGGGGCCATGGCTACACCTTC

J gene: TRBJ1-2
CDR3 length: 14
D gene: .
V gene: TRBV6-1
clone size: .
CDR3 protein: CASSEAWADYGYTF
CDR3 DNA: TGTGCCAGCAGTGAAGCTTGGGCAGACTATGGCTACACCTTC

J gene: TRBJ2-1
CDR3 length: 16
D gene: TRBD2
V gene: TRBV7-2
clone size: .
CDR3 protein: CASNKMTSGMGNEQFF
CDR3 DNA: TGTGCCAGCAACAAGATGACTAGCGGGATGGGCAATGAGCAGTTCTTC

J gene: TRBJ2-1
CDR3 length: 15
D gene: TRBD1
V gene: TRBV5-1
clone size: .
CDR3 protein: CASSREGQGADEQFF
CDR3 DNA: TGCGCCAGCAGCCGGGAGGGACAGGGGGCGGATGAGCAGTTCTTC

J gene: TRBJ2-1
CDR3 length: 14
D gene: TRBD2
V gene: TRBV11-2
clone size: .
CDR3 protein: CASSLVAGNYEQFF
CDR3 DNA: TGTGCCAGCAGCTTAGTAGCGGGAAATTATGAGCAGTTCTTC

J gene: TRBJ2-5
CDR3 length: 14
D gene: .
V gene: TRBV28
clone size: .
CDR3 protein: CASSTRDTSETQYF
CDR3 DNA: TGTGCCAGCAGTACCCGGGACACCTCGGAGACCCAGTACTTC

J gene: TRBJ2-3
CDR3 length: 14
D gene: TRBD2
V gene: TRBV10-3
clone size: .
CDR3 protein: CAISPRGFTDTQYF
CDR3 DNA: TGTGCCATCAGCCCGCGGGGGTTCACAGATACGCAGTATTTT